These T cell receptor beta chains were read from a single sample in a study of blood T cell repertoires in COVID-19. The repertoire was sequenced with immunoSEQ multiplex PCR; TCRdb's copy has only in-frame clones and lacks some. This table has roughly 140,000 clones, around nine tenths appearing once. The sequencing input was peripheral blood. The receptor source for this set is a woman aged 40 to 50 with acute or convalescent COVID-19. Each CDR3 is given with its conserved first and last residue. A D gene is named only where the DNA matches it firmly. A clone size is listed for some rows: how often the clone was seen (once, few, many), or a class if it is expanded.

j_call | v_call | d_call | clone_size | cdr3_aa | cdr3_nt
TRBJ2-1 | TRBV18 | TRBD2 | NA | CASSLQGLAYNEQFF | TGTGCCAGCTCTCTCCAGGGACTAGCTTACAATGAGCAGTTCTTC
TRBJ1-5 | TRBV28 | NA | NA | CASSLQQGHGNQPQHF | TGTGCCAGCAGTTTACAACAGGGCCATGGCAATCAGCCCCAGCATTTT
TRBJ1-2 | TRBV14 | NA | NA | CASSPGQGGYGYTF | TGTGCCAGCAGCCCAGGTCAGGGTGGCTATGGCTACACCTTC
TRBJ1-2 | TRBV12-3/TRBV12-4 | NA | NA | CASSPGLGYTF | TGTGCCAGCAGTCCCGGACTGGGCTACACCTTC
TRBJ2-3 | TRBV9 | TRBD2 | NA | CASSATSGRPTDTQYF | TGTGCCAGCAGCGCGACTAGCGGCCGACCGACAGATACGCAGTATTTT
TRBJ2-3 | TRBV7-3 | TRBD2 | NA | CASSLGPLAGGWTDTQYF | TGTGCCAGCAGCTTAGGGCCACTAGCGGGAGGATGGACAGATACGCAGTATTTT
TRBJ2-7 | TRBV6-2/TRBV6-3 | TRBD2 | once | CASSYSLLAGVVSSYEQYF | TGTGCCAGCAGTTACTCCTTACTAGCGGGGGTCGTGAGCTCCTACGAGCAGTACTTC
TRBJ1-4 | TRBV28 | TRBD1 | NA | CASSPGGENEKLFF | TGTGCCAGCAGCCCAGGGGGCGAGAATGAAAAACTGTTTTTT
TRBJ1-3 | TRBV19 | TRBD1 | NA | CASSPRTGGASGNAIYF | TGTGCCAGTAGTCCTCGGACAGGTGGGGCCTCTGGAAACGCCATATATTTT
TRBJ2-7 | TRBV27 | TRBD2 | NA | CASSLGLAGGNEQYF | TGTGCCAGCAGTTTAGGTCTAGCGGGAGGAAACGAGCAGTACTTC
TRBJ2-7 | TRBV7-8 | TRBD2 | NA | CASSLSTSGTYEQYF | TGTGCCAGCAGTCTTTCGACTAGCGGGACCTACGAGCAGTACTTC
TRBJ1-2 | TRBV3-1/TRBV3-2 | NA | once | CASSQEGSYGYTF | TGTGCCAGCAGCCAAGAAGGGAGCTATGGCTACACCTTC
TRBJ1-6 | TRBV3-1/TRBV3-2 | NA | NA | CASSQDLRGSYNSPLHF | TGTGCCAGCAGCCAGGATCTCCGGGGAAGCTATAATTCACCCCTCCACTTT
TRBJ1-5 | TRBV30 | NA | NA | CAWSTTGGQPQHF | TGTGCCTGGAGTACGACAGGCGGTCAGCCCCAGCATTTT
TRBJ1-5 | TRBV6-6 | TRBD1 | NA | CASSFTGGGNQPQHF | TGTGCCAGCAGTTTCACAGGGGGCGGGAATCAGCCCCAGCATTTT
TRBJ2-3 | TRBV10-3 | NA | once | CAINTGTGRLAGSKDTQYF | TGTGCCATCAATACCGGGACAGGGAGGCTAGCGGGATCTAAGGATACGCAGTATTTT
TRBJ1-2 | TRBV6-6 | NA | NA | CASGTGTAYGYTF | TGTGCCAGCGGGACTGGGACCGCGTATGGCTACACCTTC
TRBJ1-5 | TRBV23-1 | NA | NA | CASTGEDICNQPQHF | TGCGCCAGCACTGGGGAGGACATATGCAATCAGCCCCAGCATTTT
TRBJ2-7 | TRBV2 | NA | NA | CASGPTSLGEQYF | TGTGCCAGCGGTCCGACCAGCCTCGGGGAGCAGTACTTC
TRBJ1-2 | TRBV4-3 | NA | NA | CASSQVVGGGIYGYTF | TGCGCCAGCAGCCAAGTAGTGGGTGGGGGGATCTATGGCTACACCTTC
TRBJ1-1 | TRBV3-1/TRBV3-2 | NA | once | CASSLSVRRDTEAFF | TGTGCCAGCAGCCTCTCAGTGAGGAGGGACACTGAAGCTTTCTTT
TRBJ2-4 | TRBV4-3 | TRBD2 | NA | CASSLGVAGGKNIQYF | TGCGCCAGCAGCCTGGGGGTAGCGGGAGGGAAAAACATTCAGTACTTC
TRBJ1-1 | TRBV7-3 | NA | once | CASSLIPGRSTEAFF | TGTGCCAGCAGCTTAATCCCAGGGAGGAGTACTGAAGCTTTCTTT
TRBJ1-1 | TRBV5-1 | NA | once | CASSLTTMNTEAFF | TGCGCCAGCAGCTTGACAACTATGAACACTGAAGCTTTCTTT
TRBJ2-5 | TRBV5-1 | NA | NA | CASSLGMAGETQYF | TGCGCCAGCAGCTTGGGTATGGCGGGAGAGACCCAGTACTTC
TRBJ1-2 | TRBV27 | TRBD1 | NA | CASSRRDRDGYTF | TGTGCCAGCAGTCGACGGGACAGGGACGGCTACACCTTC
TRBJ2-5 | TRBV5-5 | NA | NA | CASCRSQETQYF | TGTGCCAGCTGCAGGTCGCAAGAGACCCAGTACTTC
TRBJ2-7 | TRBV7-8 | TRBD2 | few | CASRASGLASEQYF | TGTGCCAGCAGGGCCTCGGGACTAGCGAGCGAGCAGTACTTC
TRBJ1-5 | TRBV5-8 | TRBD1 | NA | CASSLRQGAVQPQHF | TGTGCCAGCAGCTTAAGACAGGGGGCGGTTCAGCCCCAGCATTTT
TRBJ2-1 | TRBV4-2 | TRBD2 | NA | CASSQPTGTRNGEQFF | TGTGCCAGCAGCCAACCTACCGGGACTAGGAATGGCGAGCAGTTCTTC
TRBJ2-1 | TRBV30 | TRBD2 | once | CAWSKSGRASEQFF | TGTGCCTGGAGTAAATCAGGGAGGGCCAGTGAGCAGTTCTTC
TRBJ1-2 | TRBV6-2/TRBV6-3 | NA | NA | CASTPLQGLVYTF | TGTGCCAGCACCCCCCTCCAGGGGCTGGTCTACACCTTC
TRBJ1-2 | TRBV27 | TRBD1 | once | CASSLQGAGYGYTF | TGTGCCAGCAGTTTACAGGGGGCAGGCTATGGCTACACCTTC
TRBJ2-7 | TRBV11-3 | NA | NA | CASSPKGSAPYEQYF | TGTGCCAGCAGCCCAAAGGGGTCCGCTCCCTACGAGCAGTACTTC
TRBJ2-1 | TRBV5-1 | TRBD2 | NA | CASSQGTSGSGYNEQFF | TGCGCCAGCAGCCAGGGGACTAGCGGTTCTGGTTACAATGAGCAGTTCTTC
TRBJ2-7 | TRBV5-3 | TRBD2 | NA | CARSLPWSSGGPGYEQYF | TGTGCCAGAAGCTTGCCTTGGAGTAGCGGGGGGCCCGGTTACGAGCAGTACTTC
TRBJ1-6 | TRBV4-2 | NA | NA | CASSQGSGNLGNSPLHF | TGTGCCAGCAGCCAAGGTTCAGGGAATCTTGGTAATTCACCCCTCCACTTT
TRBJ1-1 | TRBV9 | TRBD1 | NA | CASSGGQGINTEAFF | TGTGCCAGCAGCGGGGGACAGGGGATAAACACTGAAGCTTTCTTT
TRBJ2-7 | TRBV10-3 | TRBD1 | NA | CAISVGTGGGYEQYF | TGTGCCATCAGTGTTGGGACAGGGGGTGGCTACGAGCAGTACTTC
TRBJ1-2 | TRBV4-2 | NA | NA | CASSQSGANGYTF | TGTGCCAGCAGCCAATCAGGGGCCAATGGCTACACCTTC
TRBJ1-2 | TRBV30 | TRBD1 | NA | CAWSGTERGYGYTF | TGTGCCTGGAGCGGGACAGAGCGAGGCTATGGCTACACCTTC
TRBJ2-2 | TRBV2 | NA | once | CASRDTGWDTGELFF | TGTGCCAGCAGAGATACAGGGTGGGACACCGGGGAGCTGTTTTTT
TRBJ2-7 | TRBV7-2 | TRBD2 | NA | CASSSTLAGGRVNEQYF | TGTGCCAGCAGCTCCACGCTAGCGGGGGGGCGGGTGAACGAGCAGTACTTC
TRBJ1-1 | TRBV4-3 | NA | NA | CASSQDGGSIEAFF | TGCGCCAGCAGCCAAGATGGGGGCTCGATTGAAGCTTTCTTT
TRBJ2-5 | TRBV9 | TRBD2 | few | CASSVGVGLGVETQYF | TGTGCCAGCAGCGTAGGAGTGGGACTAGGGGTGGAGACCCAGTACTTC
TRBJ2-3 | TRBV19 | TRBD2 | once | CASSIGVAGGATDTQYF | TGTGCCAGTAGTATAGGAGTAGCGGGGGGGGCAACAGATACGCAGTATTTT
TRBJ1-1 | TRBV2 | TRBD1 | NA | CASSALTGDTEAFF | TGTGCCAGCAGTGCGTTGACAGGGGACACTGAAGCTTTCTTT
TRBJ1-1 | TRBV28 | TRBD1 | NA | CASTVGQATEAFF | TGTGCCAGCACGGTGGGACAGGCCACTGAAGCTTTCTTT
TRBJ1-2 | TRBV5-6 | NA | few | CASSPGRWVAGGYTF | TGTGCCAGCAGCCCGGGACGGTGGGTAGCGGGTGGCTACACCTTC
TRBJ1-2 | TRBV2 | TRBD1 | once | CASSTTGTGHGYTF | TGTGCCAGCAGCACCACCGGGACAGGGCATGGCTACACCTTC
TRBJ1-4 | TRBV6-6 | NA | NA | CASSYTDRNEKLFF | TGTGCCAGCAGTTACACAGACAGGAATGAAAAACTGTTTTTT
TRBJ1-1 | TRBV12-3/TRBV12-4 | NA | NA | CASSSGGEAFF | TGTGCCAGCAGTTCCGGAGGTGAAGCTTTCTTT
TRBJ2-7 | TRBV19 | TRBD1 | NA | CASSRQRTGIYEQYF | TGTGCCAGTAGTAGACAAAGGACAGGGATCTACGAGCAGTACTTC
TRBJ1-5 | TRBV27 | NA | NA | CASSHTGLRSNQPQHF | TGTGCCAGCAGCCACACAGGGCTCCGTAGCAATCAGCCCCAGCATTTT
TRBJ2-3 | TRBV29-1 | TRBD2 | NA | CSVAPRTSITDTQYF | TGCAGCGTTGCCCCCCGGACTAGCATCACAGATACGCAGTATTTT
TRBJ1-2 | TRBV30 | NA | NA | CARVEYGSSGSYGYTF | TGTGCCAGGGTGGAGTATGGTAGTAGTGGGAGCTATGGCTACACCTTC